Described below is a single TCR beta chain sequence and its context. Its specificity is unknown. These data come from a study of OX40 agonist ivuxolimab in advanced cancers. About the study: Earlier treatment with anti-PD-1, anti-PD-L1 or anti-CTLA-4 was permitted, and over 35% had received some. Partial responses were achieved by three patients, one with hepatocellular carcinoma and two with cutaneous melanoma. General study results and limits: The investigators did not determine what antigen specificity the expanded peripheral T cells had.

Method: immunoSEQ multiplex PCR; TCRdb's copy keeps in-frame clones and lacks some. The table records tens of thousands of clones, roughly nine tenths of them present only once. Trimming stripped 6 bases from V and 5 bases from J, with 8 bases between. The CDR3 is made up of 12 amino acids. Looked up from germline, CDR1 is SGHNT and CDR2 is YENEEA. The source is an adult with an advanced solid tumor such as melanoma, head and neck, liver or kidney cancer. Here the sequenced sample was CD4+ or CD8+ T cells sorted from blood, taken in a trial of the OX40 agonist ivuxolimab. V and J are TRBV11-3 and TRBJ2-1, with D unresolved. This CDR3 is CASSAQNNEQFF. The CDR3 DNA reads as TGTGCCAGCAGTGCACAGAACAATGAGCAGTTCTTC.